These 27 T cell receptor beta chains originate from one sample sequenced in a study of blood T cell repertoires in COVID-19. The assay was immunoSEQ multiplex PCR, and TCRdb's table has in-frame clones only and misses some. The sample carries fewer than 85,000 clones, about 87% recorded once. Input material: peripheral blood. Every receptor here comes from a man aged 50 to 59 with active COVID-19.

This clone came up once. The chain links TRBV19 to TRBJ1-1; D gene ambiguous. Germline V CDR1 and CDR2: LNHDA, SQIVND (reference sequence). Trimming cost V 3 bases and J 7 bases, with 6 bases left between them. The CDR3 loop spans 11 amino acids. CDR3 amino acids: CASSMYLEAFF. The DNA for the CDR3 is TGTGCCAGTAGTATGTATCTTGAAGCTTTCTTT.

The rearrangement joins TRBV7-2 to TRBJ1-1, with unresolved D. Trimming removed 1 base from V and 1 base from J, with 13 bases in between. The CDR3 sequence is 16 residues long. Germline CDR1 and CDR2: SGHTA and FQGNSA. The CDR3 DNA follows: TGTGCCAGCAGCTTAGGAAACGGACTGCCGAACACTGAAGCTTTCTTT. Translating it yields CASSLGNGLPNTEAFF.

This sequence joins TRBV6-6 and TRBJ1-1, with D hard to call. The CDR3 runs 14 residues. The V gene lost 6 bases and the J gene lost 0 bases, with 11 bases spanning the gap. CDR1 and CDR2 from the germline V gene are MNHNY and SVGAGI (reference sequence). CDR3 nucleotides: TGTGCCAGCAGCGCAGGAGGCCTGAACACTGAAGCTTTCTTT. Amino acids: CASSAGGLNTEAFF.

The rearrangement joins TRBV30 to TRBJ2-2, with 7 positions matching TRBD1. Germline V gene sequence: CDR1 GTSNPN, CDR2 SVGIG (reference sequence). The CDR3 contains 15 residues. V shed 6 bases and J 2 bases; nucleotides not matched to a gene: 9. As DNA, the CDR3 is TGTGCCTGTAAGCAGGGGACAGTAAACACCGGGGAGCTGTTTTTT. This translates into CACKQGTVNTGELFF.

This rearrangement joins TRBV6-5 to TRBJ1-6, with D possibly TRBD1 on 6 matching bases. V was cut by 5 bases and J by 5 bases, with 10 bases left in between. Germline-derived CDR1 and CDR2 are MNHEY and SVGAGI. The CDR3 runs 14 residues. The CDR3 protein is CASSRTANNSPLHF. The CDR3 DNA follows: TGTGCCAGCAGTCGGACAGCTAATAATTCACCCCTCCACTTT.

The chain employs TRBV5-1 and TRBJ2-1; 13 positions match TRBD2. Germline CDR1 reads SGHRS; CDR2 reads YFSETQ. This CDR3 has 15 residues. V lost 4 bases, J lost 5 bases, and 3 bases stayed unmatched. CDR3 region: CASSRTSGGNNEQFF. DNA for the CDR3: TGCGCCAGCAGCAGGACTAGCGGGGGAAACAATGAGCAGTTCTTC.

V is TRBV7-9 and J is TRBJ2-1; 9 bases line up with TRBD2. The CDR3 runs to 17 residues. V trimming: 5 bases; J trimming: 0 bases; junction bases outside the gene matches: 8. In germline, CDR1 is SEHNR, CDR2 FQNEAQ (reference sequence). The CDR3 here is CASSETSGRLSYNEQFF. CDR3 nucleotide sequence: TGTGCCAGCAGCGAAACTAGCGGGCGCCTCTCCTACAATGAGCAGTTCTTC.

The rearrangement joins TRBV7-3 to TRBJ2-2, with 7 bases fitting TRBD2. The CDR3 runs 16 residues. After removal of 0 bases from V and 4 bases from J, the junction contained 5 bases not matched to a gene. Germline loops: CDR1 SGHTA, CDR2 FQGTGA. This CDR3 is CASSLTAGVSTGELFF. CDR3 nucleotides: TGTGCCAGCAGCTTAACGGCGGGAGTGAGCACCGGGGAGCTGTTTTTT.

This sequence joins TRBV2 and TRBJ2-7, with TRBD1 identical over 7 bases. Germline trimming cut 10 bases from V and 4 bases from J; bases unmatched to any gene: 10. The CDR3 sequence is 13 residues long. CDR1 is SNHLY and CDR2 is FYNNEI in the germline V gene. CDR3 in DNA: TGTGCCACGGCGACAGGGTCCCCTTACGAGCAGTACTTC. Residues: CATATGSPYEQYF.

The rearrangement joins TRBV18 to TRBJ1-2; D is perhaps TRBD1 (6 bases). CDR3 size: 14 residues. The V end was cut by 3 bases, the J end by 8 bases, with 16 bases between. From germline, CDR1 is KGHSH and CDR2 LQKENI. This chain's CDR3 is CASSPTTGSEGYTF. CDR3 DNA sequence: TGTGCCAGCTCACCGACGACAGGTTCGGAAGGCTACACCTTC.

The chain has TRBV6-2 or TRBV6-3 and TRBJ2-2, with D possibly being TRBD2 (7 bases). Deletions cut 0 bases from V and 5 bases from J, with 13 bases between. This CDR3 is 16 amino acids long. CDR1 is MNHEY and CDR2 is SVGEGT in the germline V gene. Here the CDR3 reads CASSYSGGGLTGELFF. The CDR3 nucleotides read TGTGCCAGCAGTTACTCAGGGGGGGGCCTGACCGGGGAGCTGTTTTTT.

In its sample, this clone was seen once. The genes are TRBV11-3 and TRBJ2-7; 13 bases map to TRBD2. CDR3 size: 17 residues. With V trimmed by 3 bases and J by 3 bases, 8 bases remained unmatched. Germline V gene sequence: CDR1 SGHNT, CDR2 YENEEA. The CDR3 sequence is CASSLFTGTSGNYEQYF. CDR3 coding DNA: TGTGCCAGCAGCTTGTTTACCGGGACTAGCGGGAACTACGAGCAGTACTTC.

The chain links TRBV4-1 to TRBJ1-4; unclear D gene. Germline assignment: CDR1 MGHRA and CDR2 YSYEKL. Between the trimmed V and J ends, which lost 4 bases and 4 bases, there was a span of 13 bases. The CDR3 has 15 amino acids. CDR3 nucleotides: TGCGCCAGCAGCCTTGAACCACAGATTAATGAAAAACTGTTTTTT. Its protein is CASSLEPQINEKLFF.

This sequence joins TRBV7-2 and TRBJ1-4; tentatively, D is TRBD1 (5 bases). The germline V gene has CDR1 SGHTA and CDR2 FQGNSA. The CDR3 has 17 residues. Trimming removed 5 bases from V and 7 bases from J, with 23 bases in between. CDR3 coding DNA: TGTGCCAGCAGCCCCACCGGGGGGAGGAGGGTTCTTGAAAAACTGTTTTTT. Amino acid sequence: CASSPTGGRRVLEKLFF.

DNA of the CDR3: TGCGCCAGCAGCTTGGCAGATAGCGGGGGGTACAATGAGCAGTTCTTC. Translated: CASSLADSGGYNEQFF. V gene TRBV5-1 combines with J gene TRBJ2-1; 10 bases fit TRBD2. Germline V gives CDR1 SGHRS, CDR2 YFSETQ. Trimming took 0 bases from V and 4 from J; bases not matched to a gene: 4. The CDR3 has 16 amino acids.

The rearrangement links TRBV15 to TRBJ1-2; TRBD1 matches at 8 bases. V trimming: 0 bases; J trimming: 6 bases; junction bases outside the gene matches: 9. The CDR3 consists of 16 residues. The germline gives CDR1 LNHNV, CDR2 YYDKDF (reference sequence). The CDR3 loop reads CATSRDPRTGIDGYTF. CDR3 nucleotide sequence: TGTGCCACCAGCAGAGACCCCCGGACAGGGATCGATGGCTACACCTTC. The entire variable domain, with the rest obtained from reference TRBV15 and TRBJ1-2, is as follows: DAMVIQNPRYQVTQFGKPVTLSCSQTLNHNVMYWYQQKSSQAPKLLFHYYDKDFNNEADTPDNFQSRRPNTSFCFLDIRSPGLGDTAMYLCATSRDPRTGIDGYTFGSGTRLTVV.

This rearrangement joins TRBV19 to TRBJ1-5, with 8 bases aligning to TRBD1. The trim removed 6 bases at V and 4 bases at J, leaving 5 bases unmatched. This CDR3 region has 14 residues. Germline assignment: CDR1 LNHDA and CDR2 SQIVND (reference sequence). This CDR3 is CASSDRGGNQPQHF. In nucleotides, the CDR3 is TGTGCCAGTAGCGACAGGGGAGGGAATCAGCCCCAGCATTTT.

This chain uses TRBV7-9 with TRBJ1-2; D possibly corresponds to TRBD1 (6 bases). The V gene lost 5 bases and the J gene lost 3 bases, with 10 bases spanning the gap. The length of the CDR3 is 13 residues. The germline V gene has CDR1 SEHNR and CDR2 FQNEAQ (reference sequence). CDR3 nucleotide sequence: TGTGCCAGCAGCCGGGACACCTACTATGGCTACACCTTC. Its protein product is CASSRDTYYGYTF.

The V and J genes are TRBV11-2 and TRBJ2-7; a weak D match, TRBD2 (6 bases). Germline V gene sequence: CDR1 SGHAT, CDR2 FQNNGV. V lost 4 bases, J lost 0 bases, and 16 bases lay in between. The CDR3 totals 16 residues. Here the CDR3 DNA reads TGTGCCAGCAGCTCGTATAGCGGAGGGAGCTCCTACGAGCAGTACTTC. Amino acid sequence: CASSSYSGGSSYEQYF.

This sequence joins TRBV4-2 and TRBJ2-7; D is possibly TRBD2 (6 bases). The V gene lost 5 bases and the J gene lost 1 base, with 12 bases spanning the gap. Germline CDR1 is LGHNA and CDR2 is YNFKEQ. This CDR3 contains 14 residues. CDR3 DNA: TGTGCCAGCAGCGCCCAACTAGCTTCCTACGAGCAGTACTTC. Translating it yields CASSAQLASYEQYF.

This clone showed up just once. The V call is TRBV6-4, the J call TRBJ1-3; the match to TRBD1 covers 11 bases. J gave up 2 bases and V 4 bases, and 1 base lay outside the gene matches. CDR3 length: 15 amino acids. The V gene's germline CDR1 is MRHNA and CDR2 SNTAGT. The CDR3 sequence is CASSVDRGPGNTIYF. CDR3 in DNA: TGTGCCAGCAGTGTGGACAGGGGGCCTGGAAACACCATATATTTT.

The gene calls are TRBV4-1 and TRBJ2-5; D remains ambiguous. Trimming took off 5 bases at V and 2 bases at J, with 9 bases between the two ends. The V gene's germline CDR1 is MGHRA and CDR2 YSYEKL. The CDR3 consists of 13 residues. DNA of the CDR3: TGCGCCAGCAGCAGAAGCGAACAAGAGACCCAGTACTTC. Its protein is CASSRSEQETQYF.

Concerning this clone itself: Other nucleotide sequences in the sample specify the same CDR3. The chain combines TRBV3-1 (or the pseudogene TRBV3-2) with TRBJ1-1; 7 bases map to TRBD1. Germline CDR1 is LGHDT and CDR2 is YNNKEL (reference sequence). The CDR3 loop spans 15 amino acids. The V and J ends lost 3 bases and 1 base, in that order; junction bases with no gene match: 5. CDR3 sequence reads: CASSHTGVGNTEAFF. The DNA of the CDR3 is TGTGCCAGCAGCCATACAGGGGTAGGGAACACTGAAGCTTTCTTT.

The chain recombines TRBV5-4 with TRBJ1-1, with a possible D match to TRBD1 (5 bases). CDR3 length: 14 residues. V was clipped by 0 bases and J by 5 bases, with 11 bases between them. CDR1 and CDR2 from the germline V gene are SGHNT and YYREEE (reference sequence). The CDR3 here is CASSLGPGDTEAFF. CDR3 nucleotides: TGTGCCAGCAGCTTGGGGCCGGGGGATACTGAAGCTTTCTTT.

The V gene is TRBV19, the J gene TRBJ2-6; D may be TRBD1 (6 bases). Trimming stripped 3 bases from V and 0 bases from J, with 18 bases between. Germline CDR1 reads LNHDA; CDR2 reads SQIVND (reference sequence). There are 19 residues in the CDR3. CDR3 sequence (DNA): TGTGCCAGTAGTATTAGTTGGAGACAGGACCGCTCTGGGGCCAACGTCCTGACTTTC. Residues: CASSISWRQDRSGANVLTF.

Here the CDR3 DNA reads TGTGCCAGCAGCTCATCAGACAGGGGGCTCTACGAGCAGTACTTC. Amino acid sequence: CASSSSDRGLYEQYF. The chain couples TRBV3-1 (or the pseudogene TRBV3-2) to TRBJ2-7, with 10 bases matching TRBD1. J was trimmed by 3 bases and V by 5 bases; bases with no gene match: 7. CDR3 length: 15 amino acids. Germline lookup yields CDR1 LGHDT and CDR2 YNNKEL (reference sequence).

The V and J genes are TRBV7-2 and TRBJ2-1; 16 nucleotides align to TRBD2. The CDR3 contains 15 residues. V was pared by 2 bases and J by 10 bases, with 2 bases of the junction left unmatched. The germline V gene encodes CDR1 SGHTA and CDR2 FQGNSA. DNA of the CDR3: TGTGCCAGCAGCTTAACGGGACTAGCGGGAGGGGAGCAGTTCTTC. Protein: CASSLTGLAGGEQFF.